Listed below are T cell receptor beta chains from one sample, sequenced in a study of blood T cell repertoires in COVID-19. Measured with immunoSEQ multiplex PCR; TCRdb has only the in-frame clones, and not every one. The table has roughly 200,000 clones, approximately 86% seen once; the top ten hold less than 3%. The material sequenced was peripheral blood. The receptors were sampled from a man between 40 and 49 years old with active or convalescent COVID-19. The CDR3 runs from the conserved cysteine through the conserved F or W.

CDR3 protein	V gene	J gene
CASSFSGGAIDTQYF	TRBV5-4	TRBJ2-3
CASSQDMYGYTF	TRBV3-1/TRBV3-2	TRBJ1-2
CASSLDRDYGYTF	TRBV5-6	TRBJ1-2
CASSLPPEGFNFPQHF	TRBV6-6	TRBJ1-5
CASSPSPSGTSTDTQYF	TRBV3-1/TRBV3-2	TRBJ2-3
CASSEAWGQGGELFF	TRBV6-1	TRBJ2-2
CAWSVLTYNEQFF	TRBV30	TRBJ2-1
CASSLEGANNSPLHF	TRBV5-1	TRBJ1-6
CSVIQQGEAFF	TRBV29-1	TRBJ1-1
CASSLGQGGDGYTF	TRBV5-1	TRBJ1-2
CASSFSNGVYGYTF	TRBV5-8	TRBJ1-2
CASSQDRTGNTEAFF	TRBV4-3	TRBJ1-1
CASSPPASGFPEQYF	TRBV18	TRBJ2-7
CSVDTGGGYGYTF	TRBV29-1	TRBJ1-2
CASSESSLRGPYEQYF	TRBV6-1	TRBJ2-7
CASSVGDGSGYTF	TRBV9	TRBJ1-2
CASSIGTSDEQYF	TRBV19	TRBJ2-7
CASSEAQMSSYEQYF	TRBV2	TRBJ2-7
CASSSGHHYEQYF	TRBV5-1	TRBJ2-7
CASCRLAGDEQYF	TRBV28	TRBJ2-7
CAWGRGLSSPLHF	TRBV30	TRBJ1-6
CASSERTATNEKLFF	TRBV25-1	TRBJ1-4
CASSGYRVRNTEAFF	TRBV7-8	TRBJ1-1
CASSLAGLATDTQYF	TRBV7-8	TRBJ2-3
CASSLDREDGYTF	TRBV7-9	TRBJ1-2
CASSPSGFGEQYF	TRBV7-9	TRBJ2-7
CASSRGTSGGADTQYF	TRBV7-7	TRBJ2-3
CASTRGVNQPQHF	TRBV2	TRBJ1-5
CASSFRGSRTGELFF	TRBV27	TRBJ2-2
CASSRGTNTDTQYF	TRBV18	TRBJ2-3